Listed below are T cell receptor beta chains from one sample, sequenced in a study of blood T cell repertoires in COVID-19. Method: immunoSEQ multiplex PCR; TCRdb's copy keeps in-frame clones and lacks some. The sample lists tens of thousands of clones, about four fifths seen once, with 25% to 30% in the top ten. The sequencing input was peripheral blood. The receptors originated from a human donor in a cohort sampled during active COVID-19. The CDR3 runs from the conserved cysteine through the conserved F or W. A D gene is named only where the DNA matches it firmly. The size field is filled for only some rows; it gives once, few, many or a size class.

J gene,V gene,clone size,D gene,CDR3 protein,CDR3 DNA
TRBJ1-2,TRBV6-2/TRBV6-3,NA,TRBD1,CASSYQGDYGYTF,TGTGCCAGCAGTTACCAGGGGGACTATGGCTACACCTTC
TRBJ2-5,TRBV19,NA,TRBD1,CASSMDREDEETQYF,TGTGCCAGTAGTATGGACAGGGAAGATGAGGAGACCCAGTACTTC
TRBJ1-5,TRBV12-3/TRBV12-4,NA,NA,CASTQGEGPQHF,TGTGCCAGCACACAGGGTGAGGGGCCCCAGCATTTT
TRBJ2-5,TRBV12-3/TRBV12-4,once,NA,CASSFGNWETQYF,TGTGCCAGCAGCTTCGGGAACTGGGAGACCCAGTACTTC
TRBJ2-2,TRBV9,NA,NA,CASSLTRGSGELFF,TGTGCCAGCAGCTTAACGCGGGGCTCCGGGGAGCTGTTTTTT
TRBJ2-7,TRBV4-3,NA,NA,CASSQGETANEQYF,TGCGCCAGCAGCCAAGGTGAGACAGCGAACGAGCAGTACTTC
TRBJ2-7,TRBV20-1,once,NA,CSASLPGLSYEQYF,TGCAGTGCTAGTTTGCCGGGACTCTCCTACGAGCAGTACTTC
TRBJ1-2,TRBV2,NA,TRBD1,CASSAPPGTGGYGYTF,TGTGCCAGCAGTGCCCCCCCGGGGACAGGGGGATATGGCTACACCTTC
TRBJ2-5,TRBV7-6,NA,TRBD2,CASSLVAGGPLAQETQYF,TGTGCCAGCAGCTTAGTTGCGGGGGGGCCTTTGGCCCAAGAGACCCAGTACTTC
TRBJ2-5,TRBV29-1,NA,TRBD2,CSVAGLAGAQETQYF,TGCAGCGTCGCGGGACTAGCGGGGGCCCAAGAGACCCAGTACTTC
TRBJ2-5,TRBV12-5,NA,TRBD1,CASGLDTGVLGQETQYF,TGTGCTAGTGGTTTGGACACAGGGGTACTGGGCCAAGAGACCCAGTACTTC
TRBJ2-7,TRBV19,once,NA,CASSISRGYEQYF,TGTGCCAGTAGTATAAGCAGGGGATACGAGCAGTACTTC
TRBJ2-4,TRBV18,NA,TRBD2,CASSQTSGLNIQYF,TGTGCCAGCTCACAAACTAGCGGATTAAACATTCAGTACTTC
TRBJ2-1,TRBV5-1,NA,TRBD2,CASSLGAGDPYNEQFF,TGCGCCAGCAGCTTGGGAGCGGGGGACCCCTACAATGAGCAGTTCTTC
TRBJ1-2,TRBV6-5,NA,TRBD1,CASRTGGRNYGYTF,TGTGCCAGCCGAACAGGGGGAAGAAACTATGGCTACACCTTC
TRBJ2-1,TRBV24-1,medium-sized,NA,CATSWGDNEQFF,TGTGCCACCAGTTGGGGGGACAATGAGCAGTTCTTC
TRBJ2-7,TRBV19,few,NA,CASSYRVGEQYF,TGTGCCAGTAGTTACAGGGTGGGGGAGCAGTACTTC
TRBJ2-2,TRBV12-3/TRBV12-4,NA,NA,CASNKGVGELFF,TGTGCCAGCAACAAGGGGGTCGGGGAGCTGTTTTTT
TRBJ1-5,TRBV5-8,NA,NA,CASSPRVGNQPQHF,TGTGCCAGCAGCCCCAGGGTGGGCAATCAGCCCCAGCATTTT
TRBJ2-1,TRBV6-5,NA,NA,CASSYGAGREQFF,TGTGCCAGCAGTTACGGGGCGGGACGTGAGCAGTTCTTC
TRBJ1-2,TRBV3-1/TRBV3-2,few,NA,CASSQVSVGYTF,TGTGCCAGCAGCCAAGTATCCGTGGGCTACACCTTC
TRBJ1-6,TRBV27,NA,NA,CASSTLDSVYSPLHF,TGTGCCAGCAGTACCTTGGACAGTGTATATTCACCCCTCCACTTT
TRBJ2-7,TRBV4-1,NA,TRBD1,CASSQDAGGAGYSYEQYF,TGCGCCAGCAGCCAAGACGCAGGGGGCGCAGGCTATTCCTACGAGCAGTACTTC
TRBJ2-7,TRBV28,few,TRBD1,CASSFGIRGPTHYEQYF,TGTGCCAGCAGTTTTGGTATCAGGGGGCCGACCCACTACGAGCAGTACTTC
TRBJ1-3,TRBV15,NA,NA,CATRRSGSGNTIYF,TGTGCCACCCGCCGTTCGGGTTCTGGAAACACCATATATTTT
TRBJ1-1,TRBV7-9,NA,TRBD1,CASSYTDRANEAFF,TGTGCCAGCAGCTACACGGACAGGGCAAATGAAGCTTTCTTT
TRBJ2-5,TRBV10-3,NA,TRBD1,CAITQGQGAQETQYF,TGTGCCATCACCCAGGGGCAGGGGGCACAAGAGACCCAGTACTTC
TRBJ1-5,TRBV12-3/TRBV12-4,few,NA,CASSLGSPQGQHF,TGTGCCAGCAGTTTAGGGAGCCCCCAGGGCCAGCATTTT
TRBJ2-3,TRBV19,NA,NA,CASTTTGMQYF,TGTGCCAGTACCACTACAGGGATGCAGTATTTT
TRBJ2-2,TRBV12-2,once,NA,CASGQGVSRGAVF,TGTGCAAGTGGACAGGGGGTGAGTCGGGGAGCTGTTTTT
TRBJ2-7,TRBV7-9,NA,NA,CASSSGVGVRPWEQYF,TGTGCCAGCAGCTCAGGGGTCGGCGTGAGGCCCTGGGAGCAGTACTTC
TRBJ1-4,TRBV7-9,NA,NA,CASSSGETRGTNEKLFF,TGTGCCAGCAGCTCCGGGGAAACGAGGGGGACTAATGAAAAACTGTTTTTT
TRBJ2-1,TRBV5-4,NA,TRBD2,CASSPRAGGPLSSYNEQFF,TGTGCCAGCAGTCCTCGTGCGGGGGGGCCGCTGAGCTCCTACAATGAGCAGTTCTTC
TRBJ1-2,TRBV4-2,NA,NA,CASSQSDSHYGYTF,TGTGCCAGCAGCCAATCGGACAGCCACTATGGCTACACCTTC
TRBJ2-3,TRBV10-2,many,TRBD2,CASSIAGGGDTQYF,TGCGCCAGCAGTATAGCGGGGGGTGGAGATACGCAGTATTTT
TRBJ1-4,TRBV7-9,NA,NA,CASSLARGNEKLFF,TGTGCCAGCAGCTTAGCCAGGGGCAATGAAAAACTGTTTTTT
TRBJ1-4,TRBV18,few,NA,CASSPPPGIDNEKLFF,TGTGCCAGCTCACCACCCCCCGGGATTGATAATGAAAAACTGTTTTTT
TRBJ2-5,TRBV20-1,NA,NA,CSASSRWRETQYF,TGCAGTGCTAGTTCTAGATGGAGAGAGACCCAGTACTTC
TRBJ1-5,TRBV27,NA,TRBD1,CASSPSPGTGLPQHF,TGTGCCAGCAGTCCCAGTCCCGGGACAGGGCTCCCCCAGCATTTT
TRBJ1-4,TRBV6-2/TRBV6-3,NA,NA,CASSAWEGPNEKLFF,TGTGCCAGCAGCGCCTGGGAGGGTCCAAATGAAAAACTGTTTTTT
TRBJ2-3,TRBV27,NA,TRBD2,CASRPTLAVGYTDTQYF,TGTGCCAGCAGACCAACCCTAGCGGTGGGTTACACAGATACGCAGTATTTT
TRBJ2-3,TRBV5-4,NA,NA,CASSAGGGIGTDTQYF,TGTGCCAGCAGCGCTGGAGGGGGCATTGGCACAGATACGCAGTATTTT